The following is a T cell receptor beta chain sequence with its context. The source of the sample is a study of blood T cell repertoires in COVID-19. The overall study: The study drew acute and convalescent COVID-19 samples from the United States, Italy and Spain. Nucleic acid was either cDNA or gDNA, and it came from T cells, B-cell-depleted T cells, or PBMCs.

Germline values: CDR1 LNHNV, CDR2 YYDKDF (reference sequence). J lost 1 base, V lost 1 base, and 13 bases had no gene match. CDR3 size: 18 residues. In the original analysis: Amplification from reference gene primers served as the basis for estimated nucleated cell counts. The method was immunoSEQ multiplex PCR; TCRdb's version includes in-frame clones alone and lacks a portion of them. The DNA was the basis for D and trimming; V, J and clone size are from that table. The profile shows about 200,000 clones, around 83% of them singletons. This receptor was taken from a woman aged 50 to 65 with acute or convalescent COVID-19. Sequenced sample: peripheral blood. The chain has TRBV15 and TRBJ2-7; 7 bases match TRBD1. As DNA, the CDR3 is TGTGCCACCAGCAGAGGGTTCCCCCCCGGGACAGCGTCCTACGAGCAGTACTTC. Amino acids: CATSRGFPPGTASYEQYF.